One and the same sample provided the 9 T cell receptor beta chains below, sequenced in a study of vaccination and CD4 T cells after COVID-19. The Oncomine TCR Beta short-read assay was what sequenced the DNA obtained from cultured CD4+ T cells. TCRdb itself ran the PCR reads through MiXCR, one entry per CDR3 protein. This sample has thousands of distinct CDR3 sequences, with about 45% found just once. Their antigens remain unidentified. Treatment indicated: roughly ten-day PBMC culture with coronavirus spike peptide pools or control peptides (ViraFEST assay). The unexposed donor's CD4+ T cells were collected before the COVID-19 pandemic (2011-2018). Sequenced sample: CD4+ T cells from blood, cultured in vitro. These receptors all come from a human donor in good health.

The chain carries TRBV5-1 and TRBJ1-1, with 8 positions matching TRBD1. V shed 1 base and J 10 bases; nucleotides not matched to a gene: 9. This CDR3 contains 14 residues. In germline, CDR1 is SGHRS, CDR2 YFSETQ. CDR3 protein: CASSLTTGGNRAFF. CDR3 coding DNA: TGCGCCAGCAGCTTGACAACAGGGGGTAATCGAGCTTTCTTT.

The chain recombines TRBV12-3 or TRBV12-4 with TRBJ1-2; TRBD1 aligns across 7 bases. This CDR3 contains 14 residues. J lost 5 bases, V lost 3 bases, and 6 bases had no gene match. The chain's CDR3 is CASSLGTVSYGYTF. DNA for the CDR3: TGTGCCAGCAGTTTGGGGACAGTGTCTTATGGCTACACCTTC.

In this sample, this clonotype turned up a few times. The chain has TRBV20-1 and TRBJ2-5; either TRBD1 or TRBD2 may supply D (6 bases each). V was trimmed by 3 bases and J by 1 base, leaving 12 bases between them. This CDR3 comprises 14 residues. Germline V gives CDR1 DFQATT, CDR2 SNEGSKA (reference sequence). CDR3 residues: CSASPGGRQETQYF. The CDR3 bases are TGCAGTGCTAGCCCCGGGGGCCGCCAAGAGACCCAGTACTTC.

This clonotype appeared a few times. The chain combines TRBV28 with TRBJ1-1; D remains unclear. CDR3 length equals 11 residues. Germline V gene data show CDR1 as MDHEN and CDR2 as SYDVKM. The V end was cut by 6 bases, the J end by 5 bases, with 7 bases between. In DNA, the CDR3 is TGTGCCAGCAGCCGGAGGACTGAAGCTTTCTTT. It specifies CASSRRTEAFF.

This chain links TRBV7-2 with TRBJ1-3, with TRBD1 as a possible D gene (6 bases). The V and J ends lost 9 bases and 4 bases respectively, with 22 bases between them. The germline CDR1 and CDR2 sequences are SGHTA and FQGNSA. CDR3 length: 16 residues. This chain's CDR3 is CASHYQGRGRGNTIYF. In DNA, the CDR3 is TGTGCCAGTCATTATCAGGGCAGGGGACGAGGAAACACCATATATTTT.

The gene calls are TRBV6-1 and TRBJ1-2; D unclear. Trimming stripped 0 bases from V and 8 bases from J, with 13 bases between. CDR3 length: 14 residues. Germline loops: CDR1 MNHNS, CDR2 SASEGT. In nucleotides, the CDR3 is TGTGCCAGCAGTGAAGCGGCGGTAATCGTGGGCTACACCTTC. Its protein is CASSEAAVIVGYTF.

The chain carries TRBV12-3 or TRBV12-4 and TRBJ2-7; TRBD1 agrees at 7 bases. This CDR3 spans 13 amino acids. J was trimmed by 3 bases and V by 5 bases; bases with no gene match: 4. CDR3 DNA: TGTGCCAGCAGTGCTGGGACAGTCTACGAGCAGTACTTC. The encoded protein is CASSAGTVYEQYF.

The genes are TRBV12-3 or TRBV12-4 and TRBJ2-5, with a possible D match to TRBD1 (5 bases). The CDR3 is 15 residues long. V lost 2 bases to trimming and J lost 5 bases, with 15 bases between them. The CDR3 sequence is CASSLTFGARETQYF. The CDR3 DNA is TGTGCCAGCAGTTTAACATTTGGGGCCCGGGAGACCCAGTACTTC.

This clonotype was observed a few times. CDR3 in DNA: TGTGCCAGCAGGGCCCAGGGACTAGCAATCAGTACCGGGGAGCTGTTTTTT. Its protein product is CASRAQGLAISTGELFF. J is TRBJ2-2 and V is TRBV2; TRBD2 matches 9 bases. In germline, CDR1 is SNHLY, CDR2 FYNNEI. The CDR3 sequence is 17 residues long. Trimming removed 6 bases from V and 5 bases from J; junction bases left unmatched: 13.